This TCR beta chain was identified in a study of blood T cells in healthy people across ages. Study in general: Per every two T cells, about one barcoded beta molecule was captured by template switching.

Through a sample-barcoded 5' primer and a J-beta primer mix, a second PCR was run for roughly 6 to 11 cycles. TCRdb recomputed calls from the 5' RACE reads with MiXCR, one row per CDR3 protein. The sample has approximately 780,000 distinct CDR3 sequences, around 25% seen once. There are a few counts of this clonotype. Its specificity is unknown. Study findings and constraints: Lack of knowledge of donor CMV status possibly confounded expanded clonotype changes.

This CDR3 has 15 amino acids. The germline CDR1 and CDR2 sequences are LNHNV and YYDKDF (reference sequence). This sample was shared with a second study, whose subject was T cells of mothers and their children.

The TCR sequence derives from a boy aged 10-17 years in good health. The chain couples TRBV15 to TRBJ2-7; D is tentatively TRBD1 or TRBD2 (5 bases each). With the DNA end fitting TRBJ2-1 better, the J assignment may be wrong. The sequenced sample was blood. The DNA for the CDR3 is TGTGCCACCAGCAGAGAGTCAGGCGGCAGGGCGGGGCAGTTCTTC. This codes for CATSRESGGRAGQFF.